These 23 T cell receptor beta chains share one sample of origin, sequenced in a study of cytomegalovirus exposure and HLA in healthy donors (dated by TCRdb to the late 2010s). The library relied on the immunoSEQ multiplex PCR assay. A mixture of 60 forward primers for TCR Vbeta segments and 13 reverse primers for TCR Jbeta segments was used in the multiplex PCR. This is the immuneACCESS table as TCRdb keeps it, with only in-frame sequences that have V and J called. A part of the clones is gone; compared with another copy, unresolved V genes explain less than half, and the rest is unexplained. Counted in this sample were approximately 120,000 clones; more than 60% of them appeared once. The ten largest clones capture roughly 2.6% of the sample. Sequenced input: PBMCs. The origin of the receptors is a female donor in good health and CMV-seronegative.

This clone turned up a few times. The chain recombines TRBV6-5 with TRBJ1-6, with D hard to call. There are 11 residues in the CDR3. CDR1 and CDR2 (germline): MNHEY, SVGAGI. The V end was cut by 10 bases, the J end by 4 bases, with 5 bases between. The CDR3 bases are TGTGCCACGGGGTATAATTCACCCCTCCACTTT. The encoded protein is CATGYNSPLHF.

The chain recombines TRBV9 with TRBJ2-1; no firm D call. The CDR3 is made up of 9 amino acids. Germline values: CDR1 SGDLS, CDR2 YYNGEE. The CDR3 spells CASGAEQFF. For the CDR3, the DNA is TGTGCATCTGGAGCCGAGCAGTTCTTC.

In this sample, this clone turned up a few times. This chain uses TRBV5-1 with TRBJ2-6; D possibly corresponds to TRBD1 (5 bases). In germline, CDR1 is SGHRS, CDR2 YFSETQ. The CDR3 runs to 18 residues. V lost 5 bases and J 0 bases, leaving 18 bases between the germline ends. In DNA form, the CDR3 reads TGCGCCAGCAGACACCAGACAGAGGCTTACTCTGGGGCCAACGTCCTGACTTTC. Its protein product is CASRHQTEAYSGANVLTF.

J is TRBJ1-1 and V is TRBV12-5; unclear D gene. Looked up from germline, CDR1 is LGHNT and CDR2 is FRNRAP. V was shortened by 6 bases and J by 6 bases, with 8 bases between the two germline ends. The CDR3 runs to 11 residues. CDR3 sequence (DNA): TGTGCTAGTGGGAGGGCGTCTGAAGCTTTCTTT. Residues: CASGRASEAFF.

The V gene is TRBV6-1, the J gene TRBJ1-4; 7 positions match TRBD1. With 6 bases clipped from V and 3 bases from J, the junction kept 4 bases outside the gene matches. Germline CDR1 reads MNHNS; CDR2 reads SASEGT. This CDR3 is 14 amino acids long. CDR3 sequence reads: CASRVTGPNEKLFF. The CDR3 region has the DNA TGTGCCAGCAGGGTGACAGGGCCTAATGAAAAACTGTTTTTT.

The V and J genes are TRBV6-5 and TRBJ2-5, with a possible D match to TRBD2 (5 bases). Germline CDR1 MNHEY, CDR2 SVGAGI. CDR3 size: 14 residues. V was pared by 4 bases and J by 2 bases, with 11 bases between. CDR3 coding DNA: TGTGCCAGCAGTTCTGGCGGGCCTCAAGAGACCCAGTACTTC. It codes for CASSSGGPQETQYF.

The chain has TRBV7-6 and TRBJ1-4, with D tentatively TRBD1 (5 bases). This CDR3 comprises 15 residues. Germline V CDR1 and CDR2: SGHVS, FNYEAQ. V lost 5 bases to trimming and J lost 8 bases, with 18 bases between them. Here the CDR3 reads CASSRSKAGGEKLFF. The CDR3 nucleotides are TGTGCCAGCAGCCGTAGTAAGGCCGGGGGAGAAAAACTGTTTTTT.

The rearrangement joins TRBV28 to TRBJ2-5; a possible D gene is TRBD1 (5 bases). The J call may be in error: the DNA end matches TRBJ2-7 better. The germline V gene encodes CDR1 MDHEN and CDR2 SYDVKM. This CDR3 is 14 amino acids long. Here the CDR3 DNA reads TGTGCCAGCAGGCCGCAGGGAACCCCCTACGAGCAGTACTTC. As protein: CASRPQGTPYEQYF.

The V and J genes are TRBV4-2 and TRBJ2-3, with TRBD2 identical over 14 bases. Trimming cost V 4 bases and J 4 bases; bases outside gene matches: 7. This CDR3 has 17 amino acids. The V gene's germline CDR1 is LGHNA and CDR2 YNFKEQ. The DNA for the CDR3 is TGTGCCAGCAGCCCGGGACTAGCGGGGGCGGTGGCAGATACGCAGTATTTT. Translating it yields CASSPGLAGAVADTQYF.

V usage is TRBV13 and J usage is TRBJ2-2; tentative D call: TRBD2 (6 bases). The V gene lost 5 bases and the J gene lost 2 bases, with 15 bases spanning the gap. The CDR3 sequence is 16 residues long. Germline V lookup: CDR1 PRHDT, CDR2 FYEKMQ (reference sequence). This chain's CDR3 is CASSLGAGTNTGELFF. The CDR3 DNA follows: TGTGCCAGCAGCCTGGGCGCCGGGACTAACACCGGGGAGCTGTTTTTT.

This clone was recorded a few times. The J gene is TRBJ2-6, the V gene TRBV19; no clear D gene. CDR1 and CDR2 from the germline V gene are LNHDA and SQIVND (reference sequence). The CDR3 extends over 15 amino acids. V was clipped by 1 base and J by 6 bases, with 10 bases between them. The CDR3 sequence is CASSIALGEANVLTF. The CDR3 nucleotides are TGTGCCAGTAGTATAGCCCTGGGCGAGGCCAACGTCCTGACTTTC.

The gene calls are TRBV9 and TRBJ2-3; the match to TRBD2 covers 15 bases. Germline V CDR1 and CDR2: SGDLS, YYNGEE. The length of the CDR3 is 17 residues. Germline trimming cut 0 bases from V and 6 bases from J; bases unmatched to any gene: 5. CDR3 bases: TGTGCCAGCAGCGTAGAGGGACTAGCGGGGGGAGGGGATACGCAGTATTTT. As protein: CASSVEGLAGGGDTQYF.

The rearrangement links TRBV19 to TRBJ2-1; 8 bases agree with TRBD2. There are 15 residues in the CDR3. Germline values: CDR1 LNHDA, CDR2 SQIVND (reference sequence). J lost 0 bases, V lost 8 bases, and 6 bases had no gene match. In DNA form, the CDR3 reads TGTGCCAGTGGGGTTAGCGGGGACTCCTACAATGAGCAGTTCTTC. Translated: CASGVSGDSYNEQFF. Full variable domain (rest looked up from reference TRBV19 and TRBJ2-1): DGGITQSPKYLFRKEGQNVTLSCEQNLNHDAMYWYRQDPGQGLRLIYYSQIVNDFQKGDIAEGYSVSREKKESFPLTVTSAQKNPTAFYLCASGVSGDSYNEQFFGPGTRLTVL.

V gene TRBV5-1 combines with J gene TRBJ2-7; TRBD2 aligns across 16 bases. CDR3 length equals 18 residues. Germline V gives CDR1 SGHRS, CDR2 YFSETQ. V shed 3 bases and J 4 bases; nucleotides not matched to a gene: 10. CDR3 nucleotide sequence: TGCGCCAGCAGCTCCCGCGGGACTAGCGGGGGGGCGGGGTACGAGCAGTACTTC. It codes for CASSSRGTSGGAGYEQYF.

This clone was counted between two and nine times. DNA of the CDR3: TGCGCCAGCAGCGAGAGACAGGCCAGCTCTGGAAACACCATATATTTT. This encodes CASSERQASSGNTIYF. The gene calls are TRBV4-1 and TRBJ1-3, with D possibly TRBD1 on 6 matching bases. Germline V lookup: CDR1 MGHRA, CDR2 YSYEKL. Deletions cut 5 bases from V and 0 bases from J, with 14 bases between. The CDR3 is made up of 16 amino acids.

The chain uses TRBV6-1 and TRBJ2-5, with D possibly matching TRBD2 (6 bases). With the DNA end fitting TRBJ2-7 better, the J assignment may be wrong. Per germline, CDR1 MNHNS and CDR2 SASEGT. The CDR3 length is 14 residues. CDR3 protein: CATRIRDFPGEQYF. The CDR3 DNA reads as TGTGCCACCCGAATCCGGGACTTTCCGGGCGAGCAGTACTTC.

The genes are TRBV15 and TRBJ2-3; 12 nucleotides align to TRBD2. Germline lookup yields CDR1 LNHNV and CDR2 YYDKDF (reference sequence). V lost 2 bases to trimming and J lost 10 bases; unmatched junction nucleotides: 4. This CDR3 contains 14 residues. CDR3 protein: CATSRLAGGPAQYF. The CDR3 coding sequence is TGTGCCACCAGCAGACTAGCGGGGGGGCCGGCGCAGTATTTT.

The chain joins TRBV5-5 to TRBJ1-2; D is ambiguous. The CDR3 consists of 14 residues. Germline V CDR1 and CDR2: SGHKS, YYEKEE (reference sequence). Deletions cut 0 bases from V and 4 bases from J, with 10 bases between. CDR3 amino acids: CASSLGGLGYGYTF. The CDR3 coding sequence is TGTGCCAGCAGCTTGGGCGGATTAGGCTATGGCTACACCTTC. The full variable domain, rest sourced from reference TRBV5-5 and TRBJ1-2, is DAGVTQSPTHLIKTRGQQVTLRCSPISGHKSVSWYQQVLGQGPQFIFQYYEKEERGRGNFPDRFSARQFPNYSSELNVNALLLGDSALYLCASSLGGLGYGYTFGSGTRLTVV.

The CDR3, as DNA: TGTGCCAGCAGCTCCATTCGTGGGGGCGAGGGTAACTATGGCTACACCTTC. Amino acids: CASSSIRGGEGNYGYTF. V usage is TRBV11-2 and J usage is TRBJ1-2; TRBD1 might be the D (6 bases). V gave up 4 bases and J gave up 1 base, with 19 bases separating them. Looked up from germline, CDR1 is SGHAT and CDR2 is FQNNGV. The CDR3 loop spans 17 amino acids.

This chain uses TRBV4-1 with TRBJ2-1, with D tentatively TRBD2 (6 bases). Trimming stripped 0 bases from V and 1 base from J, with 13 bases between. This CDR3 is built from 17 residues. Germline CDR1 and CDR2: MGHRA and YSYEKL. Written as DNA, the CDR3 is TGCGCCAGCAGCCAAGAATACAGCGGGCTATCCTACAATGAGCAGTTCTTC. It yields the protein CASSQEYSGLSYNEQFF.

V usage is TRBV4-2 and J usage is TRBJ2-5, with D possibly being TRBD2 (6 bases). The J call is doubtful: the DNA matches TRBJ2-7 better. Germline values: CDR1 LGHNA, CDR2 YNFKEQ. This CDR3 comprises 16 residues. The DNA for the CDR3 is TGTGCCAGCAGCCAAGATCGAAGCGGGTTCTCCTACGAGCAGTACTTC. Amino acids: CASSQDRSGFSYEQYF.

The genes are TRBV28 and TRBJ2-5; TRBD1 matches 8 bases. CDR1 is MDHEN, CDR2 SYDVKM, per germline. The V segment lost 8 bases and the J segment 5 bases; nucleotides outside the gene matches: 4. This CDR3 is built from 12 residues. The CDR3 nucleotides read TGTGCCAGCCAGGGGGCTGTTGAGACCCAGTACTTC. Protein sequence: CASQGAVETQYF.

The CDR3 DNA reads as TGCGCCAGCAGCTTGGTAGGGGCTAGCGGGAGCTCCTACAATGAGCAGTTCTTC. As protein: CASSLVGASGSSYNEQFF. V usage is TRBV5-1 and J usage is TRBJ2-1, with 10 positions matching TRBD2. CDR3 length: 18 amino acids. The V gene's germline CDR1 is SGHRS and CDR2 YFSETQ. The trim removed 0 bases at V and 0 bases at J, leaving 6 bases unmatched.